This TCR beta chain is drawn from a study of CD8+ T cells in alopecia areata. Study-level findings and limits: Among the 100 top clones, expanded CD8+ clones, like scalp clonality, were significantly decreased by tofacitinib. Relative to normal scalp, lesional scalp, especially alopecia totalis/universalis, showed higher clonality.

This clone was picked up a small number of times. Antigen unknown. The treatment denotes: oral pan-JAK inhibitor, 5-10 mg twice daily. Collected material from alopecia areata patients comprised lesional scalp punch biopsies and peripheral blood. PBMCs, the starting material, were the source of sorted CD4+ and CD8+ T cells. Reverse transcription of extracted RNA yielded cDNA, which provided the sequencing template. Method: immunoSEQ multiplex PCR; TCRdb's copy keeps in-frame clones and lacks some. The profile covers around 120,000 clones, with 61% appearing a single time and 5.7% taken by the ten largest. CDR3 length: 15 residues. Germline assignment: CDR1 SGHRS and CDR2 YFSETQ. V was cut by 1 base and J by 6 bases, with 17 bases left in between.

The chain is built from TRBV5-1 and TRBJ2-7; D might be TRBD1 or TRBD2, each matching 5 bases. Sequencing used CD4+ T cells sorted from blood, obtained at week 4, from a patient treated with tofacitinib. The TCR was taken from a human donor with alopecia areata. The CDR3: CASSLIGGPRSEQYF. DNA for the CDR3: TGCGCCAGCAGCTTGATTGGGGGACCCAGGAGCGAGCAGTACTTC.